This TCR beta chain was recovered during a study of T-cell reconstitution after alpha-beta-depleted transplantation in children. Germline loops: CDR1 SGHAT, CDR2 FQNNGV. The CDR3 has 13 amino acids. This clonotype was recorded only once. A much larger clone lies one base from this, so it may be a read error. Unique molecular identifiers were incorporated when the TCRbeta library was constructed. TCRdb itself ran the PCR reads through MiXCR, one entry per CDR3 protein. The table has 200,000 to 250,000 distinct CDR3 sequences, 8% to 9.5% seen once. The receptor's source is a human donor who donated a stem cell graft to a child with acute lymphoblastic leukemia. Sequencing was performed on PBMCs from the stem cell graft donor, taken from the stem cell graft. The rearrangement joins TRBV11-2 to TRBJ2-5; D is possibly TRBD1 or TRBD2 (5 bases each). As DNA, the CDR3 is TGTGCCGGAGCCCGGGGCGCCCAAGAGAACCAGTACTTC. Its translation: CAGARGAQENQYF.